The rows below give T cell receptor beta chains drawn from one sample of a study of cytomegalovirus exposure and HLA in healthy donors. TCRdb's copy holds only in-frame clones and misses some; the assay was immunoSEQ multiplex PCR. The sample carries approximately 110,000 clones, over 60% recorded once. Sequencing was performed on PBMCs. These receptors came from a middle-aged man in good health and CMV-seronegative. Both conserved end residues are part of each CDR3. D genes are given only for firm matches. Clone size appears in some rows only: once, few, many, or a class for an expanded clone.

clone_size | j_call | v_call | d_call | cdr3_aa | cdr3_nt
- | TRBJ2-7 | TRBV7-6 | - | CASSFNLRYEQYF | TGTGCCAGCAGCTTTAATTTACGGTACGAGCAGTACTTC
- | TRBJ1-5 | TRBV19 | - | CASSIVANQPQHF | TGTGCCAGTAGTATAGTGGCTAATCAGCCCCAGCATTTT
- | TRBJ1-2 | TRBV11-2 | - | CASSYGSYGYTF | TGTGCCAGCAGCTACGGGAGCTATGGCTACACCTTC
few | TRBJ2-3 | TRBV5-5 | TRBD2 | CASSLWSAGGDTQYF | TGTGCCAGCAGCTTGTGGTCAGCGGGGGGAGATACGCAGTATTTT
- | TRBJ1-2 | TRBV4-1 | - | CASSPNGYTF | TGCGCCAGCAGCCCTAACGGCTACACCTTC
- | TRBJ2-2 | TRBV25-1 | TRBD1 | CASRSKGAVAGELFF | TGTGCCAGCAGGTCAAAGGGGGCAGTGGCCGGGGAGCTGTTTTTT
few | TRBJ1-6 | TRBV27 | - | CASSFQGNSPLHF | TGTGCCAGCAGTTTTCAGGGAAATTCACCCCTCCACTTT
once | TRBJ2-5 | TRBV5-4 | TRBD1 | CASSSNTGGETQYF | TGTGCCAGCAGCTCTAACACAGGGGGAGAGACCCAGTACTTC
few | TRBJ1-6 | TRBV7-8 | - | CASNPTEGANSPLHF | TGTGCCAGCAACCCAACAGAGGGAGCTAATTCACCCCTCCACTTT
- | TRBJ1-4 | TRBV2 | - | CASRVGLREKLFF | TGTGCCAGCAGGGTTGGCTTGAGGGAAAAACTGTTTTTT
- | TRBJ1-1 | TRBV5-4 | - | CASSSLGRGNTEAFF | TGTGCCAGCAGCTCCTTGGGGAGGGGGAACACTGAAGCTTTCTTT
- | TRBJ1-2 | TRBV27 | - | CASSLVQGYGYTF | TGTGCCAGCAGTTTAGTGCAGGGCTATGGCTACACCTTC
- | TRBJ2-1 | TRBV10-3 | TRBD2 | CAISESAGGPREQFF | TGTGCCATCAGTGAGTCGGCGGGGGGGCCTCGGGAGCAGTTCTTC
- | TRBJ2-7 | TRBV7-9 | - | CASTILESYEQYF | TGTGCCAGCACCATACTAGAATCCTACGAGCAGTACTTC
- | TRBJ1-2 | TRBV7-9 | TRBD1 | CASSLARDSFNYGYTF | TGTGCCAGCAGCTTAGCCCGGGACAGCTTTAACTATGGCTACACCTTC
- | TRBJ2-5 | TRBV7-8 | TRBD2 | CASTWSGGLEETQYF | TGTGCCAGCACCTGGTCGGGGGGGCTGGAGGAGACCCAGTACTTC
few | TRBJ2-7 | TRBV2 | - | CASSERGSSYEQYF | TGTGCCAGCAGTGAACGGGGGAGCTCCTACGAGCAGTACTTC
- | TRBJ2-2 | TRBV12-5 | TRBD1 | CASGLSRTGKLGELFF | TGTGCTAGTGGTTTGTCCAGGACAGGGAAGCTCGGGGAGCTGTTTTTT
- | TRBJ1-1 | TRBV2 | - | CASSELASNTEAFF | TGTGCCAGCAGTGAGCTAGCTTCGAACACTGAAGCTTTCTTT
- | TRBJ2-3 | TRBV5-1 | TRBD2 | CASSYTGLPSTDTQYF | TGCGCCAGCAGCTATACGGGACTACCTAGCACAGATACGCAGTATTTT
- | TRBJ1-1 | TRBV6-5 | - | CASRWRMNTEAFF | TGTGCCAGCAGGTGGAGGATGAACACTGAAGCTTTCTTT
- | TRBJ2-3 | TRBV5-1 | - | CASSLGHGPPDTQYF | TGCGCCAGCAGCTTAGGACACGGACCCCCGGATACGCAGTATTTT
- | TRBJ1-2 | TRBV27 | - | CASSFTAANYGYTF | TGTGCCAGCAGTTTTACCGCAGCTAACTATGGCTACACCTTC
- | TRBJ2-5 | TRBV6-5 | - | CASSESGVKTQYF | TGTGCCAGCAGTGAGTCGGGGGTAAAGACCCAGTACTTC
- | TRBJ2-5 | TRBV10-3 | TRBD2 | CAISATSGVGETQYF | TGTGCCATCAGCGCGACTAGCGGGGTGGGAGAGACCCAGTACTTC
- | TRBJ2-5 | TRBV2 | - | CASSEGRGGETQYF | TGTGCCAGCAGTGAAGGGAGGGGAGGAGAGACCCAGTACTTC
- | TRBJ2-5 | TRBV2 | - | CASSQQGLETQYF | TGTGCCAGCAGCCAACAGGGTCTGGAGACCCAGTACTTC
few | TRBJ1-1 | TRBV7-9 | - | CASSKGVRTEAFF | TGTGCCAGCAGTAAAGGGGTGCGCACTGAAGCTTTCTTT
- | TRBJ2-1 | TRBV2 | - | CASSQNGGFNEQFF | TGTGCCAGCAGCCAAAACGGGGGTTTTAATGAGCAGTTCTTC
once | TRBJ2-5 | TRBV18 | - | CASSLIGGRSQETQYF | TGTGCCAGCTCACTCATAGGGGGACGCTCGCAAGAGACCCAGTACTTC